Detailed here is one T cell receptor (beta chain). This record comes from a study of blood T cell repertoires in COVID-19. On the study more broadly: There were acute and convalescent COVID-19 samples, and they came from the United States, Italy and Spain. T cells, B-cell-depleted T cells, or PBMCs supplied cDNA or gDNA.

The V and J ends lost 0 bases and 7 bases, in that order; junction bases with no gene match: 11. The germline gives CDR1 SGHRS, CDR2 YFSETQ. The CDR3 spans 18 residues. Original processing notes: It was from reference gene primer amplification that nucleated cell counts were estimated. This table comes from immunoSEQ multiplex PCR, and its TCRdb copy is limited to in-frame clones, with some not included. V and J calls and clone size are copied from that table; D and trimming were computed from the DNA. Of about 140,000 clones detected, about 90% appear once; the ten largest clones hold around 1.7%. The sequencing sample was made of peripheral blood. The chain is built from TRBV5-1 and TRBJ2-5, with 14 bases fitting TRBD2. The TCR originated in a woman between 50 and 59 years old with acute or convalescent COVID-19. CDR3 protein: CASSLGPGLAGAQSTQYF. DNA of the CDR3: TGCGCCAGCAGCTTGGGCCCGGGACTAGCGGGGGCCCAATCGACCCAGTACTTC.